This T cell receptor (beta chain) was retrieved from a study of T cell responses to AZD1222 COVID-19 vaccine. The protocol was immunoSEQ multiplex PCR, while the TCRdb copy is restricted to in-frame clones and leaves out a portion. The data show about 200,000 clones, with 93% seen just once and about 1% held by the top ten. The CDR3 spans 15 residues. V was shortened by 3 bases and J by 4 bases, with 11 bases between the two germline ends. The germline V gene encodes CDR1 SGHKS and CDR2 YYEKEE (reference sequence). The sample in question was peripheral blood, obtained 28 days after the second AZD1222 dose. The gene calls are TRBV5-5 and TRBJ2-6, with no clear D. This TCR was sampled from an adult who received the AZD1222 COVID-19 vaccine. CDR3 region: CASSSGFAGANVLTF. The CDR3 DNA follows: TGTGCCAGCAGCTCAGGCTTCGCCGGGGCCAACGTCCTGACTTTC. The whole variable domain, remainder taken from reference TRBV5-5 and TRBJ2-6, is DAGVTQSPTHLIKTRGQQVTLRCSPISGHKSVSWYQQVLGQGPQFIFQYYEKEERGRGNFPDRFSARQFPNYSSELNVNALLLGDSALYLCASSSGFAGANVLTFGAGSRLTVL.